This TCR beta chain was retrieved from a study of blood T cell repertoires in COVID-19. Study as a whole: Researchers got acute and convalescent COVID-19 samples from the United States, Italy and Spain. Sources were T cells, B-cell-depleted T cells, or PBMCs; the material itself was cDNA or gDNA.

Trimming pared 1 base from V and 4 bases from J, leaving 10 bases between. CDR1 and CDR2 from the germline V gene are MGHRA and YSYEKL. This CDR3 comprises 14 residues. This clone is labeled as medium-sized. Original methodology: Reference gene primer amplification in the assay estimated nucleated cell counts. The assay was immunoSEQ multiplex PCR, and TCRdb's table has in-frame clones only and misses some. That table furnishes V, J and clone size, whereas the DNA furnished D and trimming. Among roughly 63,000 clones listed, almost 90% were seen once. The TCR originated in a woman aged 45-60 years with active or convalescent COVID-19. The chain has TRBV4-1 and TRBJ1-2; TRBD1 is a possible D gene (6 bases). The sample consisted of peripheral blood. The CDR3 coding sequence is TGCGCCAGCAGCCAAGGAACAGGGATCTATGGCTACACCTTC. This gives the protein CASSQGTGIYGYTF.